This TCR beta chain emerged from a study of blood T cell repertoires in COVID-19. Looking at the study overall: From T cells, B-cell-depleted T cells, or PBMCs came the material, which was cDNA or gDNA.

Original methodology: Reference gene primers were amplified, and this amplification served to estimate nucleated cell counts. Sequencing was performed with immunoSEQ multiplex PCR; in TCRdb, only in-frame clones are kept and a portion is missing. That table gives V, J and clone size, and the DNA gave D and trimming. Here the sample spans about 17,000 clones, 87% being singletons. Trimming shortened V by 9 bases and J by 2 bases, and 7 bases separated the two germline ends. The CDR3 is 11 residues long. Germline CDR1 reads WNHNN; CDR2 reads SYGVQD (reference sequence). This clone showed up just a few times.

This rearrangement joins TRBV10-1 to TRBJ1-2; D might be TRBD1 (5 bases). The sequenced material came from peripheral blood. The source of this sequence is a middle-aged man with active COVID-19. DNA for the CDR3: TGCGCCAGTACAGGAAACTATGGCTACACCTTC. This codes for CASTGNYGYTF.